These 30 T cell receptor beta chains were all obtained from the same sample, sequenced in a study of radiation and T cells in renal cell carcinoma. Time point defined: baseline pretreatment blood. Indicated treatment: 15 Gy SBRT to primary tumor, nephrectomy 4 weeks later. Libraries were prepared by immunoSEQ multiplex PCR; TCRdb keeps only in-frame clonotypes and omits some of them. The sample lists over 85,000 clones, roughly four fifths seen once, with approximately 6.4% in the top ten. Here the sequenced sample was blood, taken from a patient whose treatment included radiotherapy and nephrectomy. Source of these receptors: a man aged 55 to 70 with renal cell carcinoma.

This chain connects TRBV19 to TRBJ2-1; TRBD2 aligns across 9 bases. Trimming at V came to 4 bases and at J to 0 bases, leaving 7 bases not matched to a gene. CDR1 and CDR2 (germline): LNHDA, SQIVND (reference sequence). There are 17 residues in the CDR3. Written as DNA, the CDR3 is TGTGCCAGTAGTACCTCCTCTAGCGGGAACTCCTACAATGAGCAGTTCTTC. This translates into CASSTSSSGNSYNEQFF.

The CDR3 DNA reads TGTGCCTGGAGTGATCCTCCGGGACAGTCTAACTATGGCTACACCTTC. As protein: CAWSDPPGQSNYGYTF. This sequence joins TRBV30 and TRBJ1-2, with TRBD1 identical over 7 bases. The CDR3 length is 16 residues. Trimming cost V 1 base and J 0 bases; bases outside gene matches: 8. Germline V gene data show CDR1 as GTSNPN and CDR2 as SVGIG (reference sequence).

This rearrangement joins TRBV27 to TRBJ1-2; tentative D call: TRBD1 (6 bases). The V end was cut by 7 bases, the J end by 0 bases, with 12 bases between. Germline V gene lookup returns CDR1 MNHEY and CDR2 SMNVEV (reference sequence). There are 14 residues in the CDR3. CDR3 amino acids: CASNRDGTNYGYTF. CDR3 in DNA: TGTGCCAGCAACAGGGACGGAACTAACTATGGCTACACCTTC.

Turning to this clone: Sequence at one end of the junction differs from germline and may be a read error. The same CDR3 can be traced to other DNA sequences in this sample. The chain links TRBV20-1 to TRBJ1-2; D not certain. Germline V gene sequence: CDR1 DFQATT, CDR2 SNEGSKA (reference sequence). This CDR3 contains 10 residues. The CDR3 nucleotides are TGTAGTGCTCTAGGTGGTTTTTGGACCTTC. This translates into CSALGGFWTF.

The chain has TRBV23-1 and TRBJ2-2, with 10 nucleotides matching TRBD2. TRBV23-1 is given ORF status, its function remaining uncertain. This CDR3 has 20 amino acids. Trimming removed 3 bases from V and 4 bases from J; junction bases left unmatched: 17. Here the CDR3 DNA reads TGCGCCAGCAGTCATACCCCGCGCTCGAGCGGGAGGGCGGGCACCGGGGAGCTGTTTTTT. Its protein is CASSHTPRSSGRAGTGELFF.

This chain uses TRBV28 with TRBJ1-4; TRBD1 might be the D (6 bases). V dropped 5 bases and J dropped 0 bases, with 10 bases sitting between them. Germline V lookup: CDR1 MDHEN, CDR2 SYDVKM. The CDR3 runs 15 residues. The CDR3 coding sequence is TGTGCCAGCAGTCACAGGGTGGCAACTAATGAAAAACTGTTTTTT. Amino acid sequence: CASSHRVATNEKLFF.

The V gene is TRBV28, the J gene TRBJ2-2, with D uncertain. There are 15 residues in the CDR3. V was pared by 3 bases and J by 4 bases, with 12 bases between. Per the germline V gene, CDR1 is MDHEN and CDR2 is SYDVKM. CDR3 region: CASSLLGSGTGELFF. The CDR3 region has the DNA TGTGCCAGCAGTTTGTTAGGGTCTGGCACCGGGGAGCTGTTTTTT.

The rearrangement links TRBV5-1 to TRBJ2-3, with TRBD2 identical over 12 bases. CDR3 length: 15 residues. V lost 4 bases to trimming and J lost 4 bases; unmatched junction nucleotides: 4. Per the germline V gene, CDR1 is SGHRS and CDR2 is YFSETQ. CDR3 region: CASSQTSGSPDTQYF. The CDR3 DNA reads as TGCGCCAGCAGCCAGACTAGCGGGAGTCCAGATACGCAGTATTTT.

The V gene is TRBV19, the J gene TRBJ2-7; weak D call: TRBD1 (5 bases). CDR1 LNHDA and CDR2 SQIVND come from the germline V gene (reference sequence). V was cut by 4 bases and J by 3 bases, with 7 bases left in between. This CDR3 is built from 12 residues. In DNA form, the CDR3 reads TGTGCCAGTAGTAATCAGGGCTACGAGCAGTACTTC. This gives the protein CASSNQGYEQYF.

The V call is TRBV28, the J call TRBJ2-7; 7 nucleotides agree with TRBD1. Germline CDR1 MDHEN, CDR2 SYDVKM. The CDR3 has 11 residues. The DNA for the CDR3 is TGTGCGACAGGGCCCTCCTACGAGCAGTACTTC. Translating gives CATGPSYEQYF.

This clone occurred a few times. The CDR3 reads CASRAGTAEGPQHF. CDR3 DNA: TGTGCCAGTAGAGCCGGGACAGCAGAGGGGCCCCAGCATTTT. The V gene is TRBV19, the J gene TRBJ1-5, with 7 bases identical to TRBD1. V shed 6 bases, J shed 9 bases, and the junction held 11 bases outside the gene matches. The CDR3 is made up of 14 amino acids. Germline CDR1 and CDR2: LNHDA and SQIVND (reference sequence).

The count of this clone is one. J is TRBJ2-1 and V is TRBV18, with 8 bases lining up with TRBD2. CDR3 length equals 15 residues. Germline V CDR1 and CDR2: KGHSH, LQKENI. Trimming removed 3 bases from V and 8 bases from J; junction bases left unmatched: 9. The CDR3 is CASSPPISGNDEQFF. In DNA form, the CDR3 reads TGTGCCAGCTCACCGCCGATTAGCGGGAACGATGAGCAGTTCTTC.

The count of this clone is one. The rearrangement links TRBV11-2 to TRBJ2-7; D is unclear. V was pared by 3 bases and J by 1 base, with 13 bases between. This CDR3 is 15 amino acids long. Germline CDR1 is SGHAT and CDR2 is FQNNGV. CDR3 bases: TGTGCCAGCAGCTTTCTATCAGACGGATCCTACGAGCAGTACTTC. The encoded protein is CASSFLSDGSYEQYF.

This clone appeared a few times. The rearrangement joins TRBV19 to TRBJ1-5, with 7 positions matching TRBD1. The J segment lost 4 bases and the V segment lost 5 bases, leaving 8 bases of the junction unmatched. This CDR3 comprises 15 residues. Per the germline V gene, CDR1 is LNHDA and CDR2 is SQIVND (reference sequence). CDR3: CASSVTGEPNQPQHF. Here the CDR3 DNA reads TGTGCCAGTAGTGTCACAGGGGAGCCGAATCAGCCCCAGCATTTT.

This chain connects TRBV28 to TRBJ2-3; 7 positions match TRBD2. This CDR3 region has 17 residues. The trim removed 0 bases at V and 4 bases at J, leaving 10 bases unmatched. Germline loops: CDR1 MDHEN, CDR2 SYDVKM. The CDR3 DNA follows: TGTGCCAGCAGTTTATGGGCGGCGGGAGTGGGGGCAGATACGCAGTATTTT. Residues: CASSLWAAGVGADTQYF.

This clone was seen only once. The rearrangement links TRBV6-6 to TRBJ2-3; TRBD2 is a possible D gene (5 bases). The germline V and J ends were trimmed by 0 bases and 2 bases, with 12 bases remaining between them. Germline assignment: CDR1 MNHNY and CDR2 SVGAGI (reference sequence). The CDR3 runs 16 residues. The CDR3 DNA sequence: TGTGCCAGCAGTTACTCAAGAGGGTTTGTCACAGATACGCAGTATTTT. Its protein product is CASSYSRGFVTDTQYF.

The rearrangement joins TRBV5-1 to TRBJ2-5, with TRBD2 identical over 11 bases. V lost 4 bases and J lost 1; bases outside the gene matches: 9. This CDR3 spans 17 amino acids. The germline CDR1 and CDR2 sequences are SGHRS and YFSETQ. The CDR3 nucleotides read TGCGCCAGCAGCGGGGGACTAGCGGAAACCTTCCAAGAGACCCAGTACTTC. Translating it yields CASSGGLAETFQETQYF.

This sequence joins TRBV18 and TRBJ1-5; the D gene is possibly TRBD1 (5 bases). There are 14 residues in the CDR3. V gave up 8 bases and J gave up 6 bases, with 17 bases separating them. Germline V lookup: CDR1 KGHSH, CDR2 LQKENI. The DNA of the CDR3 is TGTGCCAGCGGGCAGGGAGGCAGGAGTCAGCCCCAGCATTTT. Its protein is CASGQGGRSQPQHF.

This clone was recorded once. The CDR3 bases are TGTGCCAGCAGTGAATACGCAGGGCCCGGAAACACCATATATTTT. This translates into CASSEYAGPGNTIYF. The V call is TRBV2, the J call TRBJ1-3, with TRBD1 as a possible D gene (5 bases). Trimming stripped 2 bases from V and 4 bases from J, with 12 bases between. Germline CDR1 and CDR2: SNHLY and FYNNEI. The CDR3 consists of 15 residues.

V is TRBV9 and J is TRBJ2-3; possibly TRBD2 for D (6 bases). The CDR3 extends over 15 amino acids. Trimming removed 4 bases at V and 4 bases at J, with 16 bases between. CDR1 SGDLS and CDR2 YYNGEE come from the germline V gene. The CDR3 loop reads CASSPRDFPADTQYF. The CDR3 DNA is TGTGCCAGCAGCCCCCGGGACTTTCCCGCAGATACGCAGTATTTT.

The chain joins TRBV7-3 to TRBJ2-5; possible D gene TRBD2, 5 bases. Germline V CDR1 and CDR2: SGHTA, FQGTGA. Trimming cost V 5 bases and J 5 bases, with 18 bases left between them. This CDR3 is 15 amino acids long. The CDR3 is CASSPSGVVQETQYF. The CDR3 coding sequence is TGTGCCAGCAGCCCATCCGGGGTAGTGCAGGAGACCCAGTACTTC.

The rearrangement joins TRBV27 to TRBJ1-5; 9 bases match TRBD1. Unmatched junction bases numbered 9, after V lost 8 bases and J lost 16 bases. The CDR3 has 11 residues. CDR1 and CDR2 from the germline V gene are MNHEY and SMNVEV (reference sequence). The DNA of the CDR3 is TGTGCCAGCGGGATCACAGGGGGCTTTCATTTT. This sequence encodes CASGITGGFHF.

CDR3 protein: CASSARTGGSNEQYF. The CDR3 region has the DNA TGTGCCAGCAGTGCCAGGACAGGGGGCTCAAACGAGCAGTACTTC. This chain connects TRBV6-5 to TRBJ2-7; TRBD1 agrees at 11 bases. The trim removed 5 bases at V and 5 bases at J, leaving 8 bases unmatched. Germline V gene lookup returns CDR1 MNHEY and CDR2 SVGAGI. The CDR3 covers 15 residues.

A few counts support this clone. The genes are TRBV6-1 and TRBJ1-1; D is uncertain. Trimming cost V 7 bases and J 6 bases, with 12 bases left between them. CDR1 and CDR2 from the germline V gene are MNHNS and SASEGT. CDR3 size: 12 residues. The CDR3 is CASITTRAEAFF. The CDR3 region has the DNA TGTGCCAGCATTACGACGAGGGCTGAAGCTTTCTTT.

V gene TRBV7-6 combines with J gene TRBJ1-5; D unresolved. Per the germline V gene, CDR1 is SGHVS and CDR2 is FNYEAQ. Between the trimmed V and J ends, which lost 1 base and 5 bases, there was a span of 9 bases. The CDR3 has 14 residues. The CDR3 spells CASSLGRGDQPQHF. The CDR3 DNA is TGTGCCAGCAGCTTAGGACGGGGTGATCAGCCCCAGCATTTT. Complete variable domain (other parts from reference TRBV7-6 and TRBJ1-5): GAGVSQSPRYKVTKRGQDVALRCDPISGHVSLYWYRQALGQGPEFLTYFNYEAQQDKSGLPNDRFSAERPEGSISTLTIQRTEQRDSAMYRCASSLGRGDQPQHFGDGTRLSIL.

The CDR3 protein is CASSLGQNTDTQYF. The CDR3 DNA reads as TGTGCCAGCAGCCTTGGACAGAACACAGATACGCAGTATTTT. The chain employs TRBV14 and TRBJ2-3; possibly TRBD1 for D (6 bases). Trimming removed 4 bases at V and 2 bases at J, with 10 bases between. The length of the CDR3 is 14 residues. Germline CDR1 and CDR2: SGHDN and FVKESK.

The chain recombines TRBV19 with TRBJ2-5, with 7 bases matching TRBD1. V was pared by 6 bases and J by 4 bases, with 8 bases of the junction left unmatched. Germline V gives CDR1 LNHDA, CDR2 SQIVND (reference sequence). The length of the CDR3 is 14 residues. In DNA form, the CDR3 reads TGTGCCAGTAGCAGTACAGGGGCCTTAGAGACCCAGTACTTC. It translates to CASSSTGALETQYF.

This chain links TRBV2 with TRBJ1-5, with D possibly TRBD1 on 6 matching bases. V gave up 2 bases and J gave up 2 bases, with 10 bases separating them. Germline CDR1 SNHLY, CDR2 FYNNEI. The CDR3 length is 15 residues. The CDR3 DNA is TGTGCCAGCAGTGAACGGGCAGGGGGCAATCAGCCCCAGCATTTT. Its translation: CASSERAGGNQPQHF.

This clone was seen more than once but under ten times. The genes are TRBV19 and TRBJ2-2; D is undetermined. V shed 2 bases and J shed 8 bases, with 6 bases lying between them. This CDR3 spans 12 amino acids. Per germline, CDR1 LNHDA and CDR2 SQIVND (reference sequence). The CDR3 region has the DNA TGTGCCAGTAGTATATCGCATGGGGAGCTGTTTTTT. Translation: CASSISHGELFF.

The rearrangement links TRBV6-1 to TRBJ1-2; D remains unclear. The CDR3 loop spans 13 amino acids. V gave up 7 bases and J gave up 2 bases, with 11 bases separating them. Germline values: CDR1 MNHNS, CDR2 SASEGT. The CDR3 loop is CASNPTGNYGYTF. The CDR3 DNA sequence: TGTGCCAGCAATCCGACGGGGAACTATGGCTACACCTTC.